This T cell receptor beta chain was recovered during a study of cytomegalovirus exposure and HLA in healthy donors. About the study: In an earlier analysis, 95 million to 140 million unique TCR beta sequences were found from some 180 million T cells. General study findings and limits: The authors later linked a missense DCLRE1C variant to TCR beta V- and J-gene trimming. What a later analysis reportedly showed was that an Asian-associated ancestry cluster had fewer N-insertions than the roughly 670-donor mean.

It was with 60 Vbeta and 13 Jbeta primers that the PCR ran. The protocol was immunoSEQ multiplex PCR, while the TCRdb copy is restricted to in-frame clones and leaves out a portion. The sample lists around 100,000 clones; around 85% were seen once. Concerning this clone: Its antigen is unknown.

V lost 7 bases and J 6 bases, leaving 16 bases between the germline ends. Germline V gene lookup returns CDR1 MNHEY and CDR2 SMNVEV (reference sequence). This CDR3 spans 14 amino acids. This receptor was identified in a man aged 25 to 40 in good health and CMV-seronegative. Source material: PBMCs. The chain employs TRBV27 and TRBJ1-5; a weak D match, TRBD1 (6 bases). CDR3 residues: CASTWGGGGQPQHF. DNA for the CDR3: TGTGCCAGCACTTGGGGGGGCGGCGGTCAGCCCCAGCATTTT.